Presented here are 6 T cell receptor beta chains from one specimen sequenced in a study of T cell clones after liver transplantation. TCRdb's copy holds only in-frame clones and misses some; the assay was immunoSEQ multiplex PCR. The sample has approximately 68,000 clones, 80% seen once. The sequenced sample was CD4+ T cells from blood, obtained before liver transplant. Every receptor here comes from a human donor who received a liver transplant.

This chain uses TRBV7-9 with TRBJ1-2; D gene unclear. Germline CDR1 reads SEHNR; CDR2 reads FQNEAQ (reference sequence). The length of the CDR3 is 11 residues. Trimming left V 5 bases short and J 11 bases short, with 12 bases between. CDR3 nucleotide sequence: TGTGCCAGCAGCCAGGCCCACCTTTACACCTTC. Translated, it gives CASSQAHLYTF.

V and J are TRBV5-4 and TRBJ1-4; 9 bases match TRBD1. After removal of 0 bases from V and 0 bases from J, the junction contained 0 bases not matched to a gene. Germline V CDR1 and CDR2: SGHNT, YYREEE (reference sequence). The CDR3 is 16 amino acids. The CDR3 is CASSLGTGATNEKLFF. DNA for the CDR3: TGTGCCAGCAGCTTGGGGACAGGGGCAACTAATGAAAAACTGTTTTTT.

The genes are TRBV20-1 and TRBJ2-3; D call uncertain. The CDR3 totals 11 residues. V lost 3 bases and J 2 bases, leaving 3 bases between the germline ends. CDR1 and CDR2 (germline): DFQATT, SNEGSKA (reference sequence). Here the CDR3 reads CSASPTDTQYF. DNA of the CDR3: TGCAGTGCTAGCCCCACAGATACGCAGTATTTT.

The chain is built from TRBV5-1 and TRBJ2-5, with 8 bases identical to TRBD2. CDR3 length equals 15 residues. The J segment lost 3 bases and the V segment lost 2 bases, leaving 6 bases of the junction unmatched. Looked up from germline, CDR1 is SGHRS and CDR2 is YFSETQ. The CDR3 is CASSLQPGLEETQYF. Here the CDR3 DNA reads TGCGCCAGCAGCTTACAACCGGGACTAGAAGAGACCCAGTACTTC.

The J gene is TRBJ1-2, the V gene TRBV6-6; D call uncertain. V was shortened by 6 bases and J by 1 base, with 6 bases between the two germline ends. Germline CDR1 and CDR2: MNHNY and SVGAGI (reference sequence). The CDR3 loop spans 12 amino acids. In DNA form, the CDR3 reads TGTGCCAGCAGAACCAATAACTATGGCTACACCTTC. It yields the protein CASRTNNYGYTF.

This sequence joins TRBV7-2 and TRBJ1-1; TRBD1 aligns across 8 bases. Germline-derived CDR1 and CDR2 are SGHTA and FQGNSA. The CDR3 runs 16 residues. With V trimmed by 3 bases and J by 0 bases, 6 bases remained unmatched. CDR3: CASSFQTGELNTEAFF. The CDR3 coding sequence is TGTGCCAGCAGCTTCCAGACAGGGGAGCTGAACACTGAAGCTTTCTTT.